These T cell receptor beta chains were read from a single sample in a study of shared clonotypes between healthy human individuals. Method: immunoSEQ multiplex PCR; TCRdb's copy keeps in-frame clones and lacks some. The sample records over a million clones, around 95% being singletons. Sequencing was performed on naive CD4+ T cells sorted from blood. These receptors all stem from a young man in good health. Each CDR3 is given with its conserved first and last residue. A D gene is named only where the DNA matches it firmly. A row's size may be missing; if present it is once, few, many or a size class.

clone size	J gene	D gene	V gene	CDR3 length	CDR3 protein	CDR3 DNA
NA	TRBJ2-5	NA	TRBV5-1	15	CASSLRTESGETQYF	TGCGCCAGCAGCTTGAGAACAGAAAGTGGAGAGACCCAGTACTTC
NA	TRBJ1-2	NA	TRBV18	15	CASSPPGGFNYGYTF	TGTGCCAGCTCACCACCGGGCGGATTTAACTATGGCTACACCTTC
once	TRBJ2-2	NA	TRBV5-1	16	CASSLRWQGSAGELFF	TGCGCCAGCAGCTTGAGGTGGCAGGGTTCCGCCGGGGAGCTGTTTTTT
NA	TRBJ1-2	NA	TRBV6-6	12	CASSPGLYGYTF	TGTGCCAGCAGCCCCGGTCTCTATGGCTACACCTTC
NA	TRBJ1-1	TRBD1	TRBV9	15	CASSPQGAVNTEAFF	TGTGCCAGCAGCCCCCAGGGGGCGGTGAACACTGAAGCTTTCTTT
NA	TRBJ2-1	NA	TRBV2	14	CASTRSSSYNEQFF	TGTGCCAGCACTAGGAGTAGCTCCTACAATGAGCAGTTCTTC
NA	TRBJ1-1	TRBD1	TRBV7-2	14	CASSIDRVNTEAFF	TGTGCCAGCAGCATTGACAGGGTGAACACTGAAGCTTTCTTT
NA	TRBJ2-3	NA	TRBV27	12	CASSSVTDTQYF	TGTGCCAGCAGTAGTGTTACAGATACGCAGTATTTT
NA	TRBJ1-2	NA	TRBV18	13	CASSPHVGYGYTF	TGTGCCAGCTCACCACATGTTGGCTATGGCTACACCTTC
NA	TRBJ2-1	NA	TRBV28	17	CASSLFWRYDKYNEQFF	TGTGCCAGCAGTTTATTCTGGCGGTACGACAAGTACAATGAGCAGTTCTTC
NA	TRBJ1-1	NA	TRBV18	17	CASSPQSMVGTNTEAFF	TGTGCCAGCTCACCACAATCCATGGTCGGGACAAACACTGAAGCTTTCTTT
NA	TRBJ2-1	NA	TRBV23-1	16	CASTHQGGGSYNEQFF	TGCGCCAGCACCCATCAGGGAGGGGGATCCTACAATGAGCAGTTCTTC
few	TRBJ2-1	NA	TRBV10-1	11	CASSEGDEQFF	TGCGCCAGCAGTGAGGGGGATGAGCAGTTCTTC
NA	TRBJ2-5	NA	TRBV5-1	12	CASSFPQETQYF	TGCGCCAGCAGCTTCCCTCAAGAGACCCAGTACTTC
NA	TRBJ1-3	NA	TRBV7-8	16	CASSPVGRGSGNTIYF	TGTGCCAGCAGCCCCGTGGGCAGGGGCTCTGGAAACACCATATATTTT
NA	TRBJ1-1	NA	TRBV28	14	CASTLGLVDTEAFF	TGTGCCAGCACCTTGGGGTTGGTGGACACTGAAGCTTTCTTT
NA	TRBJ1-2	NA	TRBV19	14	CASSMDRGLLGYTF	TGTGCCAGTAGTATGGACAGAGGGCTACTTGGCTACACCTTC
NA	TRBJ2-3	TRBD2	TRBV7-6	17	CASSVSISGRAADTQYF	TGTGCCAGCAGCGTTTCTATTAGCGGGAGGGCCGCAGATACGCAGTATTTT
NA	TRBJ2-1	NA	TRBV5-5	15	CASRRTGASYNEQFF	TGTGCCAGCAGACGCACCGGGGCCTCCTACAATGAGCAGTTCTTC
NA	TRBJ1-2	NA	TRBV27	12	CASSPTNYGYTF	TGTGCCAGCAGTCCGACTAACTATGGCTACACCTTC
NA	TRBJ1-2	TRBD1	TRBV5-1	15	CASSLGDRSFHGYTF	TGCGCCAGCAGCTTAGGGGACAGGAGTTTTCATGGCTACACCTTC
NA	TRBJ2-7	NA	TRBV7-8	14	CASSSRQRLYEQYF	TGTGCCAGCAGCTCTAGACAGCGACTCTACGAGCAGTACTTC
NA	TRBJ2-5	NA	TRBV7-7	15	CASSLVNGQRETQYF	TGTGCTAGCAGCTTAGTAAACGGACAGAGGGAGACCCAGTACTTC
once	TRBJ1-1	TRBD1	TRBV5-1	15	CASTTMGQGNTEAFF	TGCGCCAGCACCACTATGGGACAGGGAAACACTGAAGCTTTCTTT
NA	TRBJ1-5	NA	TRBV18	15	CASSFGGLNNQPQHF	TGTGCCAGCTCTTTCGGGGGACTTAACAATCAGCCCCAGCATTTT
NA	TRBJ2-1	TRBD1	TRBV19	16	CASSTAGTGGFHEQFF	TGTGCCAGTAGTACGGCGGGGACAGGGGGATTCCATGAGCAGTTCTTC
NA	TRBJ2-1	NA	TRBV7-2	15	CASSLVGRRGNEQFF	TGTGCCAGCAGCTTGGTCGGGAGAAGAGGCAATGAGCAGTTCTTC
NA	TRBJ2-1	TRBD1	TRBV27	14	CASTHRGLNNEQFF	TGTGCCAGCACCCACAGGGGCCTTAACAATGAGCAGTTCTTC
NA	TRBJ2-3	NA	TRBV15	15	CATSRAGESTDTQYF	TGTGCCACCAGCAGAGCGGGAGAAAGCACAGATACGCAGTATTTT
NA	TRBJ1-1	TRBD1	TRBV6-5	15	CASSYFGSRDSEAFF	TGTGCCAGCAGTTACTTCGGCTCCCGGGACAGCGAAGCTTTCTTT
NA	TRBJ2-7	NA	TRBV6-6	12	CASSSRVYEQYF	TGTGCCAGCAGTTCGCGGGTCTACGAGCAGTACTTC
NA	TRBJ2-2	NA	TRBV7-7	15	CASSSQLQNTGELFF	TGTGCCAGCAGCTCTCAACTTCAGAACACCGGGGAGCTGTTTTTT
once	TRBJ2-2	NA	TRBV28	14	CASSLPGNTGELFF	TGTGCCAGCAGTTTACCGGGCAACACCGGGGAGCTGTTTTTT
few	TRBJ1-3	NA	TRBV4-1	13	CASSQFSGNTIYF	TGCGCCAGCAGCCAGTTCTCTGGAAACACCATATATTTT
NA	TRBJ2-5	NA	TRBV7-2	16	CASSLRTNTGPETQYF	TGTGCCAGCAGCTTACGGACAAATACGGGCCCAGAGACCCAGTACTTC
NA	TRBJ2-7	TRBD2	TRBV18	15	CASSPLGSGSYEQYF	TGTGCCAGCTCACCATTGGGTAGCGGGTCCTACGAGCAGTACTTC
NA	TRBJ1-5	TRBD1	TRBV30	14	CAWWSGGSNQPQHF	TGTGCCTGGTGGTCAGGGGGATCCAATCAGCCCCAGCATTTT
NA	TRBJ2-7	NA	TRBV7-2	12	CASSPSGYFLYF	TGTGCCAGCAGCCCCTCCGGCTACTTTCTGTACTTC
NA	TRBJ1-1	NA	TRBV6-6	12	CASSREVAEAFF	TGTGCCAGCAGTCGGGAGGTCGCTGAAGCTTTCTTT
NA	TRBJ2-7	NA	TRBV11-2	15	CASSLDRPQSYEQYF	TGTGCCAGCAGCTTAGACCGGCCTCAATCCTACGAGCAGTACTTC
NA	TRBJ1-5	TRBD1	TRBV28	19	CASSSSAGQGGWGNQPQHF	TGTGCCAGCAGTTCCTCGGCGGGACAGGGAGGTTGGGGCAATCAGCCCCAGCATTTT
NA	TRBJ1-5	TRBD1	TRBV6-1	15	CASSDNRGGGQPQHF	TGTGCCAGCAGTGACAACAGGGGGGGTGGTCAGCCCCAGCATTTT
NA	TRBJ2-5	NA	TRBV18	12	CASSPESRTQYF	TGTGCCAGCTCACCCGAATCGCGGACCCAGTACTTC
NA	TRBJ2-7	NA	TRBV29-1	11	CSVVGPYEQYF	TGCAGCGTTGTTGGACCCTACGAGCAGTACTTC
NA	TRBJ2-2	TRBD2	TRBV6-1	13	CASRREWVGELFF	TGTGCCAGCAGGCGGGAGTGGGTCGGGGAGCTGTTTTTT
NA	TRBJ2-7	TRBD1	TRBV5-1	15	CASSLTTGGGYEQYF	TGCGCCAGCAGCTTGACGACAGGGGGTGGGTACGAGCAGTACTTC
NA	TRBJ2-5	TRBD1	TRBV7-9	14	CASLQQGAGETQYF	TGTGCCAGCTTACAACAGGGGGCCGGGGAGACCCAGTACTTC
NA	TRBJ2-2	NA	TRBV18	14	CASSRPGRTGELFF	TGTGCCAGCTCACGGCCGGGGCGCACCGGGGAGCTGTTTTTT
NA	TRBJ2-7	TRBD1	TRBV9	16	CASSVEEGTGAYEQYF	TGTGCCAGCAGCGTAGAAGAAGGGACAGGGGCCTACGAGCAGTACTTC
once	TRBJ1-4	NA	TRBV2	13	CASSEEHEEKLFF	TGTGCCAGCAGTGAAGAACATGAGGAAAAACTGTTTTTT
NA	TRBJ2-7	TRBD1	TRBV7-9	16	CASSLPGQGRTYEQYF	TGTGCCAGCAGCTTACCCGGACAGGGACGAACCTACGAGCAGTACTTC
NA	TRBJ2-3	TRBD1	TRBV7-8	15	CASSRRSTGPDTQYF	TGTGCCAGCAGCCGCCGGTCGACAGGGCCAGATACGCAGTATTTT
NA	TRBJ2-1	NA	TRBV5-1	16	CASMFTGDLPNNEQFF	TGCGCCAGCATGTTTACGGGAGATCTCCCCAACAATGAGCAGTTCTTC
NA	TRBJ1-2	TRBD1	TRBV27	13	CASSLATGVGYTF	TGTGCCAGCAGTCTGGCGACAGGGGTTGGCTACACCTTC
NA	TRBJ2-1	TRBD2	TRBV4-3	15	CASSQGAGASNEQFF	TGCGCCAGCAGCCAAGGAGCGGGAGCTTCGAATGAGCAGTTCTTC